This T cell receptor (beta chain) was identified in a study of breast tumors, draining lymph nodes, adjacent tissues. Notes on this clonotype: Its target is unknown. A clone one base away is much larger, so this may be a read error.

The lymph nodes were axillary draining lymph nodes from breast cancer patients. The V segment lost 7 bases and the J segment 10 bases; nucleotides outside the gene matches: 10. This CDR3 region has 14 residues. Germline V lookup: CDR1 SGHNT, CDR2 YENEEA. Each CDR3 protein is one row after TCRdb ran MiXCR on the multiplex PCR reads. The sample includes over 200,000 distinct CDR3 sequences, roughly 32% of them seen just once. Notes on the study in general: Compared with lymph nodes, tumors were less diverse; compared with nontumor tissue, more.

The material sequenced was axillary lymph node tissue. The receptor's source is a female donor with breast cancer. Some clones in this sample may be carry-over from other donors' samples. The chain couples TRBV11-3 to TRBJ2-1, with 10 bases fitting TRBD1. The CDR3 sequence is CASNARDRGGEQFF. DNA of the CDR3: TGTGCCAGCAACGCCCGGGACAGGGGCGGGGAGCAGTTCTTC. The variable domain in full, completed from reference TRBV11-3 and TRBJ2-1, reads EAGVVQSPRYKIIEKKQPVAFWCNPISGHNTLYWYLQNLGQGPELLIRYENEEAVDDSQLPKDRFSAERLKGVDSTLKIQPAELGDSAVYLCASNARDRGGEQFFGPGTRLTVL.